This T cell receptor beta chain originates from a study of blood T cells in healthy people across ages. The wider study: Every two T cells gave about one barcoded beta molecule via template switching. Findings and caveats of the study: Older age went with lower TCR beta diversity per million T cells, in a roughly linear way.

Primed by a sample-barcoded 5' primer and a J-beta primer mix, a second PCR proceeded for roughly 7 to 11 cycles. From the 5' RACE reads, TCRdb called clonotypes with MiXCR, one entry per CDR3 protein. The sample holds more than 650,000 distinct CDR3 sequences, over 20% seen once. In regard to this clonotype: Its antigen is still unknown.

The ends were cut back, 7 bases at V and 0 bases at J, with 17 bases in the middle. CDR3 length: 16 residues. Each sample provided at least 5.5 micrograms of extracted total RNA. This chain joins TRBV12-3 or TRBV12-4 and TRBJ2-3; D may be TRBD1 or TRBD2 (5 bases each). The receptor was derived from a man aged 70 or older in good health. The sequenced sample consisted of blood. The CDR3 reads CASTPRDRQSTDTQYF. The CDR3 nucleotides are TGTGCCAGCACCCCGAGGGACCGTCAAAGCACAGATACGCAGTATTTT.